Presented here are 20 T cell receptor beta chains from one specimen sequenced in a study of blood T cell repertoires in COVID-19 (dated by TCRdb to about 2020). Library preparation employed the immunoSEQ multiplex PCR assay. TCRdb took over this immuneACCESS table, retaining in-frame rearrangements with V and J assigned. Such tables are incomplete; in checked studies, under half of the missing clones stem from an unresolved V gene, and the remainder is unexplained. This sample is represented by around 31,000 clones; about nine tenths of them were singletons. The top ten constitute 24% of the sample. Sequenced: peripheral blood. These receptor sequences come from a human donor with active COVID-19. The donor label of this sample is uncertain.

The rearrangement uses TRBV3-1 (or the pseudogene TRBV3-2) and TRBJ1-2, with unresolved D. CDR1 is LGHDT, CDR2 YNNKEL, per germline (reference sequence). V was clipped by 0 bases and J by 2 bases, with 10 bases between them. The CDR3 sequence is 15 residues long. CDR3 loop: CASSQDGGVNYGYTF. The CDR3 nucleotides read TGTGCCAGCAGCCAAGATGGCGGCGTAAACTATGGCTACACCTTC.

V usage is TRBV4-3 and J usage is TRBJ2-7, with a possible D match to TRBD2 (6 bases). CDR1 and CDR2 (germline): LGHNA, YSLEER. V was cut by 1 base and J by 3 bases, with 13 bases left in between. This CDR3 is built from 15 residues. Here the CDR3 DNA reads TGCGCCAGCAGCCAAGGACTAGTGGGACTCTACGAGCAGTACTTC. Translating it yields CASSQGLVGLYEQYF.

The gene calls are TRBV6-5 and TRBJ1-2, with 11 nucleotides matching TRBD1. The ends lost 6 bases at V and 10 bases at J; junction bases unmatched: 7. The V gene's germline CDR1 is MNHEY and CDR2 SVGAGI. There are 13 residues in the CDR3. This CDR3 is CASRGTGGLVYTF. As DNA, the CDR3 is TGTGCCAGCAGAGGGACAGGGGGTTTAGTCTACACCTTC.

This clone occurred a few times. The rearrangement uses TRBV5-4 and TRBJ1-1; tentative D call: TRBD1 (5 bases). The CDR3 has 14 residues. Deletions cut 0 bases from V and 3 bases from J, with 9 bases between. The germline CDR1 and CDR2 sequences are SGHNT and YYREEE (reference sequence). CDR3 sequence: CASSLALGDTEAFF. CDR3 in DNA: TGTGCCAGCAGCTTGGCCTTAGGGGACACTGAAGCTTTCTTT. Variable domain in full (rest from reference TRBV5-4 and TRBJ1-1): ETGVTQSPTHLIKTRGQQVTLRCSSQSGHNTVSWYQQALGQGPQFIFQYYREEENGRGNFPPRFSGLQFPNYSSELNVNALELDDSALYLCASSLALGDTEAFFGQGTRLTVV.

In its sample, this clone was seen once. The chain joins TRBV5-1 to TRBJ1-6, with 9 bases matching TRBD1. Trimming removed 1 base from V and 5 bases from J; junction bases left unmatched: 1. The V gene's germline CDR1 is SGHRS and CDR2 YFSETQ. This CDR3 has 15 amino acids. The CDR3 DNA follows: TGCGCCAGCAGCTTGAGGGACAGGGATAATTCACCCCTCCACTTT. Its translation: CASSLRDRDNSPLHF.

The V and J genes are TRBV3-1 (or the pseudogene TRBV3-2) and TRBJ2-2; TRBD1 aligns across 9 bases. This CDR3 has 16 residues. V was clipped by 3 bases and J by 1 base; unmatched bases: 3. Germline values: CDR1 LGHDT, CDR2 YNNKEL (reference sequence). CDR3 DNA: TGTGCCAGCAGCCACTCGGACAGGGGGAACACCGGGGAGCTGTTTTTT. Its translation is CASSHSDRGNTGELFF.

The CDR3 loop is CASSLMTGSGYTF. The CDR3 DNA reads as TGTGCCAGCAGCTTAATGACAGGGAGTGGCTACACCTTC. The rearrangement uses TRBV7-9 and TRBJ1-2; 7 positions match TRBD1. Germline CDR1 and CDR2: SEHNR and FQNEAQ (reference sequence). The J segment lost 7 bases and the V segment lost 2 bases, leaving 4 bases of the junction unmatched. The CDR3 spans 13 residues.

The sample holds one count of this clone. This rearrangement joins TRBV27 to TRBJ2-3, with 7 bases identical to TRBD2. This CDR3 has 16 amino acids. CDR1 MNHEY and CDR2 SMNVEV come from the germline V gene (reference sequence). J was trimmed by 0 bases and V by 7 bases; bases with no gene match: 10. CDR3 protein: CASTPLGGGSTDTQYF. As DNA, the CDR3 is TGTGCCAGCACCCCATTAGGCGGGGGAAGCACAGATACGCAGTATTTT.

This sequence joins TRBV11-2 and TRBJ1-5, with D uncertain. The CDR3 contains 14 residues. Germline assignment: CDR1 SGHAT and CDR2 FQNNGV. Trimming cost V 1 base and J 0 bases, with 4 bases left between them. The CDR3 DNA sequence: TGTGCCAGCAGCTTAGCCTATAGCAATCAGCCCCAGCATTTT. Encoded protein: CASSLAYSNQPQHF.

This clone was observed a few times. This sequence joins TRBV11-2 and TRBJ2-7; TRBD2 aligns across 7 bases. The V gene end was trimmed by 5 bases and the J gene end by 0 bases; junction bases not matched to a gene: 13. Germline loops: CDR1 SGHAT, CDR2 FQNNGV. This CDR3 region has 17 residues. CDR3 region: CASSPLGGTVSSYEQYF. The CDR3 nucleotides are TGTGCCAGCAGCCCCCTCGGGGGGACCGTTAGCTCCTACGAGCAGTACTTC.

The chain couples TRBV5-1 to TRBJ2-7; D might be TRBD1 (6 bases). The V gene lost 0 bases and the J gene lost 2 bases, with 15 bases spanning the gap. The CDR3 loop spans 16 amino acids. Germline loops: CDR1 SGHRS, CDR2 YFSETQ. As DNA, the CDR3 is TGCGCCAGCAGCTTGGCCCAGGGGATCCTTCCCTACGAGCAGTACTTC. Its protein is CASSLAQGILPYEQYF.

This chain's CDR3 is CASSLGGLAGQETQYF. CDR3 DNA: TGCGCCAGCAGCTTGGGTGGACTAGCGGGGCAAGAGACCCAGTACTTC. The V and J genes are TRBV5-1 and TRBJ2-5; 12 bases map to TRBD2. V dropped 0 bases and J dropped 2; count of bases not matched to a gene: 2. The CDR3 sequence is 16 residues long. Germline loops: CDR1 SGHRS, CDR2 YFSETQ.

The chain couples TRBV4-2 to TRBJ2-1; the match to TRBD2 covers 8 bases. V lost 4 bases and J lost 0; bases outside the gene matches: 17. This CDR3 has 20 amino acids. CDR1 is LGHNA, CDR2 YNFKEQ, per germline. The CDR3 loop is CASSLPNGGGGQSSYNEQFF. CDR3 DNA: TGTGCCAGCAGCCTCCCAAATGGGGGCGGGGGGCAGAGCTCCTACAATGAGCAGTTCTTC.

This clone was recorded a few times. The chain has TRBV5-1 and TRBJ2-5; 7 bases are shared with TRBD1. Germline values: CDR1 SGHRS, CDR2 YFSETQ. This CDR3 has 15 residues. The V and J ends lost 0 bases and 4 bases, in that order; junction bases with no gene match: 6. Written as DNA, the CDR3 is TGCGCCAGCAGCTTGGCCGGGACAGAAATAGAGACCCAGTACTTC. This encodes CASSLAGTEIETQYF.

The chain has TRBV6-4 and TRBJ2-3; 12 bases line up with TRBD2. The V gene end was trimmed by 4 bases and the J gene end by 4 bases; junction bases not matched to a gene: 3. Germline V gene lookup returns CDR1 MRHNA and CDR2 SNTAGT. The CDR3 loop spans 15 amino acids. CDR3 region: CASSALAGGADTQYF. The CDR3 coding sequence is TGTGCCAGCAGTGCCCTAGCGGGGGGGGCAGATACGCAGTATTTT.

A remark on this clone: One end of the junction does not line up with germline, which may come from a read error. The chain combines TRBV19 with TRBJ2-1; 9 bases agree with TRBD2. Germline CDR1 LNHDA, CDR2 SQIVND (reference sequence). The CDR3 loop spans 10 amino acids. Written as DNA, the CDR3 is TGTGCCAGTCGAGGGACTAGCCAAATCTTC. Protein sequence: CASRGTSQIF.

This chain connects TRBV5-1 to TRBJ2-5, with 8 positions matching TRBD2. V gave up 0 bases and J gave up 2 bases; unmatched junction bases: 6. The CDR3 is made up of 16 amino acids. CDR1 SGHRS and CDR2 YFSETQ come from the germline V gene. CDR3 in amino acids: CASSLALAGGQETQYF. The CDR3 DNA follows: TGCGCCAGCAGCTTGGCCCTCGCGGGGGGTCAAGAGACCCAGTACTTC.

V and J are TRBV27 and TRBJ2-7; D not certain. V shed 3 bases and J shed 0 bases, with 6 bases lying between them. This CDR3 is 13 amino acids long. Germline loops: CDR1 MNHEY, CDR2 SMNVEV (reference sequence). DNA for the CDR3: TGTGCCAGCAGTTTGAGCGACTCCTACGAGCAGTACTTC. It yields the protein CASSLSDSYEQYF.

The V and J genes are TRBV19 and TRBJ2-7; the match to TRBD1 covers 9 bases. The germline gives CDR1 LNHDA, CDR2 SQIVND (reference sequence). The CDR3 length is 16 residues. Losses at the gene ends were 5 bases for V and 2 bases for J; bases not matched to a gene: 10. CDR3 bases: TGTGCCAGTAGTGCGCCCCCGACAGGGGGTACCTACGAGCAGTACTTC. It yields the protein CASSAPPTGGTYEQYF.

The rearrangement uses TRBV18 and TRBJ2-7, with D maybe TRBD1 (5 bases). The germline V gene encodes CDR1 KGHSH and CDR2 LQKENI. Trimming removed 3 bases at V and 2 bases at J, with 20 bases between. CDR3 size: 17 residues. CDR3 nucleotides: TGTGCCAGCTCACCGCAAACCTCAGGGATTGGTGCCTACGAGCAGTACTTC. Its protein product is CASSPQTSGIGAYEQYF.